What follows describes a single TCR beta chain. Its target is unknown. A second PCR of 7 to 11 cycles used a sample-barcoded 5' primer and a J-beta primer mix. No fewer than 3 million CDR3-containing paired-end reads came from each sample. TCRdb reanalysed the 5' RACE reads using MiXCR and keeps one entry per CDR3 protein. The data contain roughly 2 million distinct CDR3 sequences, less than 50% of them singletons. The V end was cut by 0 bases, the J end by 3 bases, with 15 bases between. This CDR3 comprises 15 residues. The germline gives CDR1 DFQATT, CDR2 SNEGSKA (reference sequence). This sample stems from a study of blood T cells in healthy people across ages. Overall study results and limits: Per-million-T-cell TCR beta diversity fell roughly linearly with age. The study found more naive CD4+ cells and higher diversity in long-lived than aged donors.

The donors, healthy Caucasians from Russia, were aged about 6 to 95. Source material: blood. The chain uses TRBV20-1 and TRBJ2-7, with a weak D call TRBD1 (7 bases). The clonotype was recovered from a woman aged 40 to 49 in good health. This CDR3 is CSARDPTGEDYEQYF. CDR3 DNA sequence: TGCAGTGCTAGAGATCCCACAGGGGAGGACTACGAGCAGTACTTC.